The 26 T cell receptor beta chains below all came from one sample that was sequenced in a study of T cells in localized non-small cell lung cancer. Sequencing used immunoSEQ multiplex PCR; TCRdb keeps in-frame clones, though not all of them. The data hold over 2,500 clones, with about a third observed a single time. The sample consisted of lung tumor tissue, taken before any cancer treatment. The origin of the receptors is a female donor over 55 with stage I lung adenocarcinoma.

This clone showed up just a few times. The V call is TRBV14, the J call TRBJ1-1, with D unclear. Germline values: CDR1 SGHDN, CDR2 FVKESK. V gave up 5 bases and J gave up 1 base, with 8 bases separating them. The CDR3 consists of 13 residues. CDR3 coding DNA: TGTGCCAGCAGCTGGACGGAGAACACTGAAGCTTTCTTT. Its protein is CASSWTENTEAFF.

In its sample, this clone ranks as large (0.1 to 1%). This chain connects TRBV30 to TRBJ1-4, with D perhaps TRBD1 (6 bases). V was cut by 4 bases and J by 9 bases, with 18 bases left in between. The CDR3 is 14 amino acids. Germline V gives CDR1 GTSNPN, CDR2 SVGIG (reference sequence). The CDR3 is CAWTKTGGLQKLFF. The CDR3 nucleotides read TGTGCCTGGACCAAGACAGGCGGACTGCAAAAACTGTTTTTT.

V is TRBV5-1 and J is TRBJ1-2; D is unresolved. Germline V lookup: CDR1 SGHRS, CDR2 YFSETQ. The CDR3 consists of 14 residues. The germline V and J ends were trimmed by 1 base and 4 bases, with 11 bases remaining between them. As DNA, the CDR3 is TGCGCCAGCAGCTTGATCGCGGAAATCTATGGCTACACCTTC. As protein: CASSLIAEIYGYTF.

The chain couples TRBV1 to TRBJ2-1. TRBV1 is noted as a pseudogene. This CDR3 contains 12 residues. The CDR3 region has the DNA TGCGCCAGCAGCCAAGGATGGAATGAGCAGTTCTTC. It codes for CASSQGWNEQFF.

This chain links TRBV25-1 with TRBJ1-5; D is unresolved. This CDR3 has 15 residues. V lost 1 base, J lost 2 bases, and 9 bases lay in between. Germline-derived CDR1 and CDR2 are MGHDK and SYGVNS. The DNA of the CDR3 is TGTGCCAGCAGTGAATGGAGGGTAGGCAATCAGCCCCAGCATTTT. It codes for CASSEWRVGNQPQHF.

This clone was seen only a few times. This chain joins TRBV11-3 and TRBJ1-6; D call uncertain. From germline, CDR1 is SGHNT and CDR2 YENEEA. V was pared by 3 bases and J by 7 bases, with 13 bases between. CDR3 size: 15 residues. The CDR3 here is CASSLSGSLNSPLHF. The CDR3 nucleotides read TGTGCCAGCAGCTTGTCGGGGAGCCTAAATTCACCCCTCCACTTT.

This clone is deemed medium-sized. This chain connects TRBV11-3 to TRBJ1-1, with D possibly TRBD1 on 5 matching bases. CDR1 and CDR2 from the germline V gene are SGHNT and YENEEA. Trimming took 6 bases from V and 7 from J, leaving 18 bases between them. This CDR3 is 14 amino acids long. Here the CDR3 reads CASRKSTDFVEAFF. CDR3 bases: TGTGCCAGCAGAAAATCGACAGATTTCGTTGAAGCTTTCTTT.

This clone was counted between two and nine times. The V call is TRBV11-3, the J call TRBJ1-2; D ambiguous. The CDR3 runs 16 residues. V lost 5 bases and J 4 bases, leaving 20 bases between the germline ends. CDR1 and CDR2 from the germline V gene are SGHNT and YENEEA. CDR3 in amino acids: CASSAGSGGVGYGYTF. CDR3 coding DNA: TGTGCCAGCAGCGCCGGCAGTGGTGGGGTGGGCTATGGCTACACCTTC.

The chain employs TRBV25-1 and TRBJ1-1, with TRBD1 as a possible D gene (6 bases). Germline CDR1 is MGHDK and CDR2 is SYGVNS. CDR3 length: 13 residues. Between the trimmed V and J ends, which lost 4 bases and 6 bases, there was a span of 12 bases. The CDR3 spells CASSVWGAAEAFF. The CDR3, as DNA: TGTGCCAGCAGTGTTTGGGGGGCCGCTGAAGCTTTCTTT.

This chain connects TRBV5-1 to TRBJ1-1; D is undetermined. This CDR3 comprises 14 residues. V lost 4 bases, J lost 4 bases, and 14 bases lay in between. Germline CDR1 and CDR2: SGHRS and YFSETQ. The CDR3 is CASSISGLSTEAFF. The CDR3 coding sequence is TGCGCCAGCAGCATCTCCGGACTGAGCACTGAAGCTTTCTTT.

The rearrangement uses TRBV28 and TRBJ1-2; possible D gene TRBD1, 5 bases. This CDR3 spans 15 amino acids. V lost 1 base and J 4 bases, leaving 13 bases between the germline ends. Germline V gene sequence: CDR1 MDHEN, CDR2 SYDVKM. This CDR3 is CASSLFDSRTYGYTF. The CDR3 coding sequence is TGTGCCAGCAGTTTATTTGACAGCAGGACCTATGGCTACACCTTC.

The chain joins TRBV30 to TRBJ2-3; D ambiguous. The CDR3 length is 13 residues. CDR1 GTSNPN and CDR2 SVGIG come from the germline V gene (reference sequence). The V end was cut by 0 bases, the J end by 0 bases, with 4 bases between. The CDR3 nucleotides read TGTGCCTGGAGTGTAGACAGCACAGATACGCAGTATTTT. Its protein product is CAWSVDSTDTQYF.

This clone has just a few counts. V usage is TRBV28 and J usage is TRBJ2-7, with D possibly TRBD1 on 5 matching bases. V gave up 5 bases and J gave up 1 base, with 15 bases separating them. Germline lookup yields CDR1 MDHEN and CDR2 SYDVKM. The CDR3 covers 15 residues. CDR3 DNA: TGTGCCAGCAGTAGGGGAACAGGTTATTCCTACGAGCAGTACTTC. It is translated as CASSRGTGYSYEQYF.

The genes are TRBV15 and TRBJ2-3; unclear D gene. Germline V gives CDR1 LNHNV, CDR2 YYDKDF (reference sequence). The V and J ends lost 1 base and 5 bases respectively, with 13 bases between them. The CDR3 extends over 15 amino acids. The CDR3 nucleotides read TGTGCCACCAGCAGAGTGACGGGTGGGATAGATACGCAGTATTTT. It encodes CATSRVTGGIDTQYF.

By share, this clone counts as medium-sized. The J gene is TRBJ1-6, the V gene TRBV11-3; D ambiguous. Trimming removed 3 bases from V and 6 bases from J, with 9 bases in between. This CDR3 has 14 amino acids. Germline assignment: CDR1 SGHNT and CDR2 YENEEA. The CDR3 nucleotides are TGTGCCAGCAGCTTGGTTCAGGTTAATTCACCCCTCCACTTT. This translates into CASSLVQVNSPLHF. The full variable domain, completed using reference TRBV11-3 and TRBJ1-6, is EAGVVQSPRYKIIEKKQPVAFWCNPISGHNTLYWYLQNLGQGPELLIRYENEEAVDDSQLPKDRFSAERLKGVDSTLKIQPAELGDSAVYLCASSLVQVNSPLHFGNGTRLTVT.

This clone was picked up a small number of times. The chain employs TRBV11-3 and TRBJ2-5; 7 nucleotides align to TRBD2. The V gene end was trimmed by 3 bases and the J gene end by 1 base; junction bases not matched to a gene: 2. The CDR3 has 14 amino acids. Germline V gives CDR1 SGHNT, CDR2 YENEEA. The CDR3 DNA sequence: TGTGCCAGCAGCTTTGGGGGGGGCCAAGAGACCCAGTACTTC. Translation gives CASSFGGGQETQYF.

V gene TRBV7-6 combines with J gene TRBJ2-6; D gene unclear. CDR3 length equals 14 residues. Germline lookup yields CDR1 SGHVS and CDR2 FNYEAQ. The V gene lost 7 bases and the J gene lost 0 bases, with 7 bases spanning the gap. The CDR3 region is CASTPDSGANVLTF. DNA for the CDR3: TGTGCCAGCACCCCAGACTCTGGGGCCAACGTCCTGACTTTC.

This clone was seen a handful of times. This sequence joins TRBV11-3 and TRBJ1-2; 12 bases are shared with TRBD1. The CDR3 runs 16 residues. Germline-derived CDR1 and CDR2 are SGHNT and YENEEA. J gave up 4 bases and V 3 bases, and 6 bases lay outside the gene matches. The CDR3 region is CASSLGGTGGAYGYTF. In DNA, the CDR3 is TGTGCCAGCAGCTTGGGAGGGACAGGGGGCGCCTATGGCTACACCTTC.

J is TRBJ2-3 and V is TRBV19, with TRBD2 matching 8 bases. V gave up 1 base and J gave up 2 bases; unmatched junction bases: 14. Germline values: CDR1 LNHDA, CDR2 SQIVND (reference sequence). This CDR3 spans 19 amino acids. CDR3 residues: CASSIGSPLVAGPTDTQYF. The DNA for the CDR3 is TGTGCCAGTAGTATAGGGAGCCCGTTGGTAGCGGGACCCACAGATACGCAGTATTTT.

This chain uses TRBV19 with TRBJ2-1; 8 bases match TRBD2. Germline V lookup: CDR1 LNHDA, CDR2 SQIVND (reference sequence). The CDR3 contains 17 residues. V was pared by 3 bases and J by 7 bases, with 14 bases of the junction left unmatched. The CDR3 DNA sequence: TGTGCCAGTAGTATCTTAGCGGGACGGACGTACGGGAATGAGCAGTTCTTC. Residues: CASSILAGRTYGNEQFF. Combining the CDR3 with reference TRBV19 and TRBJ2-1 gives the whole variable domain DGGITQSPKYLFRKEGQNVTLSCEQNLNHDAMYWYRQDPGQGLRLIYYSQIVNDFQKGDIAEGYSVSREKKESFPLTVTSAQKNPTAFYLCASSILAGRTYGNEQFFGPGTRLTVL.

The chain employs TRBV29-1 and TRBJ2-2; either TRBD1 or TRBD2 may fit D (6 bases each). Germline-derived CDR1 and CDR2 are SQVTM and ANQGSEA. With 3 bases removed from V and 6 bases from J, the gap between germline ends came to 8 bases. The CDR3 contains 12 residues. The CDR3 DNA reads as TGCAGCGTTGATCGGGGGCCCGGGGAGCTGTTTTTT. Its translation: CSVDRGPGELFF.

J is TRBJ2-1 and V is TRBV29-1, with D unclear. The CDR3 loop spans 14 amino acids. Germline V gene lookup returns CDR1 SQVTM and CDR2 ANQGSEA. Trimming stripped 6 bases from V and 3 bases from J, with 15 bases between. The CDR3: CSVMGSTYYNEQFF. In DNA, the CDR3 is TGCAGCGTCATGGGGTCAACCTACTACAATGAGCAGTTCTTC.

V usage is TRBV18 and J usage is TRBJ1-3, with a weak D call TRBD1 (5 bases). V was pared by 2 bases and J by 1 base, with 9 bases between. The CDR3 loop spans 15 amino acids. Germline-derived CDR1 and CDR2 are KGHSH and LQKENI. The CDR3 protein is CASSPGWGSGNTIYF. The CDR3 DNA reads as TGTGCCAGCTCACCAGGATGGGGGTCTGGAAACACCATATATTTT.

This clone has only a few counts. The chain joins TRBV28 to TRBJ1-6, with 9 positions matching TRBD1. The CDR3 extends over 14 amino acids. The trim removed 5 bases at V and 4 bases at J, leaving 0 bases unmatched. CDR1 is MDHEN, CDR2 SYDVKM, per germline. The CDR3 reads CASSGQGYNSPLHF. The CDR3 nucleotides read TGTGCCAGCAGTGGACAGGGGTATAATTCACCCCTCCACTTT.

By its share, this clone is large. The CDR3 region has the DNA TGCGCCAGCAGTCAATCGGACAGGGGGCGCGCTGAAGCTTTCTTT. As protein: CASSQSDRGRAEAFF. The chain couples TRBV23-1 to TRBJ1-1, with TRBD1 matching over 11 bases. TRBV23-1 is classed as an ORF, of uncertain function. The CDR3 is 15 residues long. Trimming at V came to 0 bases and at J to 6 bases, leaving 3 bases not matched to a gene.

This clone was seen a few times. CDR3: CAMQGPATNEKLFF. CDR3 DNA sequence: TGTGCTATGCAGGGGCCTGCAACTAATGAAAAACTGTTTTTT. This chain joins TRBV30 and TRBJ1-4, with D possibly TRBD1 on 6 matching bases. Germline V gene sequence: CDR1 GTSNPN, CDR2 SVGIG (reference sequence). The CDR3 consists of 14 residues. Filled out from reference TRBV30 and TRBJ1-4, the complete variable domain reads SQTIHQWPATLVQPVGSPLSLECTVEGTSNPNLYWYRQAAGRGLQLLFYSVGIGQISSEVPQNLSASRPQDRQFILSSKKLLLSDSGFYLCAMQGPATNEKLFFGSGTQLSVL.